Following are 3 T cell receptor beta chains from one sample sequenced in a study of patients and donors after allogeneic stem cell transplantation. TCRdb reanalysed the RT-PCR reads using MiXCR and keeps one entry per CDR3 protein. The sample gives about 200,000 distinct CDR3 sequences, around 41% of which show up once; roughly 10% is in the top ten. The sequenced material came from blood, either unsorted or a sorted T cell fraction (not recorded which). The receptors come from a human donor who was either an allogeneic HSCT recipient or a stem cell or donor lymphocyte infusion donor (not recorded which). It is not recorded whose cells these are; they may come from a transplant donor.

The genes are TRBV10-3 and TRBJ1-1; maybe TRBD1 (5 bases). Germline CDR1 ENHRY, CDR2 SYGVKD. The CDR3 consists of 16 residues. V shed 0 bases and J shed 1 base, with 12 bases lying between them. The CDR3 here is CAISESPGVKNTEAFF. Written as DNA, the CDR3 is TGTGCCATCAGTGAGTCCCCGGGGGTAAAGAACACTGAAGCTTTCTTT.

The gene calls are TRBV5-1 and TRBJ1-5; 9 nucleotides match TRBD1. Per the germline V gene, CDR1 is SGHRS and CDR2 is YFSETQ. The CDR3 totals 14 residues. With V trimmed by 4 bases and J by 7 bases, 6 bases remained unmatched. DNA of the CDR3: TGCGCCAGCAGCCCACGGACAGGGGCCCAGCCCCAGCATTTT. This codes for CASSPRTGAQPQHF.

The V call is TRBV7-9, the J call TRBJ2-2; tentative D call: TRBD2 (6 bases). Germline lookup yields CDR1 SEHNR and CDR2 FQNEAQ (reference sequence). V lost 11 bases and J lost 5, with 21 bases in between. The CDR3 contains 15 residues. The DNA for the CDR3 is TGTGCCTTAATCCCCGGTGGGGGGAGGACCGGGGAGCTGTTTTTT. Encoded protein: CALIPGGGRTGELFF. Using reference TRBV7-9 and TRBJ2-2 for the parts outside the CDR3, the full variable domain is DTGVSQNPRHKITKRGQNVTFRCDPISEHNRLYWYRQTLGQGPEFLTYFQNEAQLEKSRLLSDRFSAERPKGSFSTLEIQRTEQGDSAMYLCALIPGGGRTGELFFGEGSRLTVL.